These 32 T cell receptor beta chains were sequenced from one sample in a study of blood T cell repertoires in COVID-19. Produced via immunoSEQ multiplex PCR; TCRdb's table is partial and in-frame only. This sample has about 280,000 clones; 85% occur once, and the top ten carry roughly 5%. Sequenced material: peripheral blood. These receptors were taken from a man in his fifties with active or convalescent COVID-19.

This chain links TRBV24-1 with TRBJ2-5; TRBD2 matches 10 bases. CDR3 length equals 15 residues. The trim removed 5 bases at V and 2 bases at J, leaving 4 bases unmatched. Germline V lookup: CDR1 KGHDR, CDR2 SFDVKD. The CDR3 DNA is TGTGCCACCAGTGGAGCTAGCGGGAGACAAGAGACCCAGTACTTC. As protein: CATSGASGRQETQYF.

With regard to this clone: An end of the junction differs from the germline gene, which may be a read error. The rearrangement uses TRBV2 and TRBJ2-5; D possibly corresponds to TRBD1 (6 bases). The CDR3 extends over 11 amino acids. CDR1 and CDR2 from the germline V gene are SNHLY and FYNNEI. In DNA, the CDR3 is TGTGCCAGCAGTGAAATCTGGGGGCTAGACTTC. Protein product: CASSEIWGLDF.

The V and J genes are TRBV11-2 and TRBJ2-7; TRBD2 agrees at 12 bases. The CDR3 spans 16 residues. In germline, CDR1 is SGHAT, CDR2 FQNNGV. J lost 5 bases, V lost 4 bases, and 9 bases had no gene match. The CDR3 sequence: CASSSPGLAGRHEQYF. CDR3 nucleotide sequence: TGTGCCAGCAGCTCCCCTGGACTAGCGGGACGGCACGAGCAGTACTTC.

The genes are TRBV29-1 and TRBJ2-1; D gene ambiguous. Looked up from germline, CDR1 is SQVTM and CDR2 is ANQGSEA. The germline V and J ends were trimmed by 2 bases and 7 bases, with 9 bases remaining between them. The CDR3 runs to 12 residues. The CDR3 region is CSVESRTNEQFF. CDR3 nucleotide sequence: TGCAGCGTTGAATCCAGAACGAATGAGCAGTTCTTC.

The chain recombines TRBV10-3 with TRBJ2-1; 8 nucleotides align to TRBD1. This CDR3 is 14 amino acids long. With 6 bases clipped from V and 9 bases from J, the junction kept 10 bases outside the gene matches. CDR1 and CDR2 from the germline V gene are ENHRY and SYGVKD. Here the CDR3 DNA reads TGTGCCATCAGCTTACGACAGGGGTATGGTGAGCAGTTCTTC. This translates into CAISLRQGYGEQFF.

This clone was observed a few times. V usage is TRBV27 and J usage is TRBJ1-5; 10 nucleotides match TRBD1. V trimming: 4 bases; J trimming: 6 bases; junction bases outside the gene matches: 0. CDR3 size: 13 residues. Germline-derived CDR1 and CDR2 are MNHEY and SMNVEV (reference sequence). The CDR3 spells CASSWDRGQPQHF. The CDR3 region has the DNA TGTGCCAGCAGTTGGGACAGGGGTCAGCCCCAGCATTTT.

This clone appeared once. This chain joins TRBV7-9 and TRBJ1-2; D possibly corresponds to TRBD1 (6 bases). Trimming stripped 5 bases from V and 8 bases from J, with 15 bases between. The CDR3 is 13 amino acids. The germline V gene has CDR1 SEHNR and CDR2 FQNEAQ (reference sequence). The CDR3 DNA follows: TGTGCCAGCAGCCCGCCGACAGGAATCGGCTACACCTTC. Amino acid sequence: CASSPPTGIGYTF.

J is TRBJ2-1 and V is TRBV6-2 or TRBV6-3; no reliable D call. This CDR3 has 13 residues. Germline lookup yields CDR1 MNHEY and CDR2 SVGEGT. Trimming cost V 2 bases and J 7 bases, with 9 bases left between them. The CDR3 DNA reads as TGTGCCAGCAGTTACAGAAGCGCGAATGAGCAGTTCTTC. It translates to CASSYRSANEQFF.

The rearrangement joins TRBV7-3 to TRBJ1-2, with 7 positions matching TRBD1. The germline V gene has CDR1 SGHTA and CDR2 FQGTGA. V was clipped by 2 bases and J by 6 bases; unmatched bases: 3. This CDR3 comprises 13 residues. The chain's CDR3 is CASSLATGNGYTF. The CDR3 DNA is TGTGCCAGCAGCTTAGCGACAGGGAATGGCTACACCTTC. Combining the CDR3 with reference TRBV7-3 and TRBJ1-2 gives the whole variable domain GAGVSQTPSNKVTEKGKYVELRCDPISGHTALYWYRQSLGQGPEFLIYFQGTGAADDSGLPNDRFFAVRPEGSVSTLKIQRTERGDSAVYLCASSLATGNGYTFGSGTRLTVV.

The chain carries TRBV28 and TRBJ1-2, with 8 bases aligning to TRBD1. Trimming cost V 6 bases and J 4 bases; bases outside gene matches: 7. The CDR3 is 14 amino acids. CDR1 and CDR2 from the germline V gene are MDHEN and SYDVKM. The CDR3 region is CASRATGAGYGYTF. In DNA, the CDR3 is TGTGCCAGCAGAGCGACAGGGGCGGGCTATGGCTACACCTTC.

The table lists this clone with a count of one. Here the CDR3 reads CAISLTGDSYNEQFF. In nucleotides, the CDR3 is TGTGCCATCAGTCTGACGGGAGACTCCTACAATGAGCAGTTCTTC. The chain is built from TRBV10-3 and TRBJ2-1, with D perhaps TRBD2 (6 bases). Per the germline V gene, CDR1 is ENHRY and CDR2 is SYGVKD. Trimming stripped 5 bases from V and 0 bases from J, with 11 bases between. There are 15 residues in the CDR3.

This chain uses TRBV6-5 with TRBJ1-5; maybe TRBD1 (5 bases). CDR1 and CDR2 (germline): MNHEY, SVGAGI. The CDR3 length is 15 residues. Trimming removed 4 bases from V and 5 bases from J, with 15 bases in between. The CDR3: CASSFRGGTDQPQHF. In DNA form, the CDR3 reads TGTGCCAGCAGTTTCCGTGGGGGGACGGATCAGCCCCAGCATTTT.

The chain employs TRBV7-9 and TRBJ2-5; D ambiguous. V gave up 1 base and J gave up 2 bases, with 5 bases separating them. The CDR3 runs 13 residues. Germline V gene sequence: CDR1 SEHNR, CDR2 FQNEAQ (reference sequence). This CDR3 reads CASSLVVQETQYF. The CDR3 nucleotides are TGTGCCAGCAGCTTAGTAGTACAAGAGACCCAGTACTTC.

V and J are TRBV7-6 and TRBJ2-3, with 9 bases matching TRBD2. This CDR3 is 15 amino acids long. Germline assignment: CDR1 SGHVS and CDR2 FNYEAQ. Germline trimming cut 3 bases from V and 4 bases from J; bases unmatched to any gene: 5. CDR3 DNA: TGTGCCAGCAGCTTTCCGGCGGGAGGGCCAGATACGCAGTATTTT. Its protein product is CASSFPAGGPDTQYF.

This clone turned up a few times. The chain combines TRBV4-3 with TRBJ2-7, with D possibly matching TRBD2 (6 bases). Germline-derived CDR1 and CDR2 are LGHNA and YSLEER. Trimming removed 0 bases from V and 6 bases from J, with 12 bases in between. CDR3 size: 14 residues. CDR3 amino acids: CASSQDSTGVEQYF. The CDR3 DNA is TGCGCCAGCAGCCAAGATAGTACGGGAGTCGAGCAGTACTTC.

CDR3 DNA: TGCAGCACAGGGGAGGTCACTGAAGCTTTCTTT. The encoded protein is CSTGEVTEAFF. V usage is TRBV20-1 and J usage is TRBJ1-1; 7 bases fit TRBD1. This CDR3 contains 11 residues. Germline CDR1 reads DFQATT; CDR2 reads SNEGSKA (reference sequence).

The CDR3 DNA is TGCGCCAGCAGCCAAGCTGCGAGGGTTAGCGGGAGGGCCGGGGAGCTGTTTTTT. It specifies CASSQAARVSGRAGELFF. The V call is TRBV4-3, the J call TRBJ2-2; the match to TRBD2 covers 11 bases. The germline CDR1 and CDR2 sequences are LGHNA and YSLEER. This CDR3 has 18 amino acids. The V gene end was trimmed by 1 base and the J gene end by 6 bases; junction bases not matched to a gene: 10.

The genes are TRBV30 and TRBJ2-7, with D maybe TRBD2 (6 bases). Trimming left V 0 bases short and J 6 bases short, with 15 bases between. This CDR3 is 14 amino acids long. Germline-derived CDR1 and CDR2 are GTSNPN and SVGIG (reference sequence). The CDR3 sequence is CAWSVGGTASEQYF. In DNA form, the CDR3 reads TGTGCCTGGAGTGTAGGAGGGACGGCCTCCGAGCAGTACTTC.

This sequence joins TRBV5-4 and TRBJ2-7; D possibly corresponds to TRBD2 (7 bases). Germline V gene lookup returns CDR1 SGHNT and CDR2 YYREEE (reference sequence). The CDR3 runs to 15 residues. Trimming took off 4 bases at V and 2 bases at J, with 16 bases between the two ends. The CDR3 DNA is TGTGCCAGCAGCGCGGGCGGGGGCGGCACCTACGAGCAGTACTTC. It is translated as CASSAGGGGTYEQYF. The full variable domain, with the rest looked up from reference TRBV5-4 and TRBJ2-7, is ETGVTQSPTHLIKTRGQQVTLRCSSQSGHNTVSWYQQALGQGPQFIFQYYREEENGRGNFPPRFSGLQFPNYSSELNVNALELDDSALYLCASSAGGGGTYEQYFGPGTRLTVT.

The CDR3 is CASSESGNQPQHF. The CDR3 region has the DNA TGTGCCAGCAGTGAGTCGGGAAATCAGCCCCAGCATTTT. V and J are TRBV2 and TRBJ1-5; D not resolved. The CDR3 totals 13 residues. The germline gives CDR1 SNHLY, CDR2 FYNNEI. Trimming removed 3 bases from V and 4 bases from J, with 7 bases in between. Combining the CDR3 with reference TRBV2 and TRBJ1-5 gives the whole variable domain EPEVTQTPSHQVTQMGQEVILRCVPISNHLYFYWYRQILGQKVEFLVSFYNNEISEKSEIFDDQFSVERPDGSNFTLKIRSTKLEDSAMYFCASSESGNQPQHFGDGTRLSIL.

The V call is TRBV27, the J call TRBJ2-4, with TRBD2 identical over 7 bases. The CDR3 has 13 amino acids. V was clipped by 6 bases and J by 1 base; unmatched bases: 0. CDR1 is MNHEY and CDR2 is SMNVEV in the germline V gene (reference sequence). The CDR3 DNA sequence: TGTGCCAGCAGACTAGCGGCCAAAAACATTCAGTACTTC. Protein product: CASRLAAKNIQYF.

The chain uses TRBV6-6 and TRBJ1-5, with TRBD1 identical over 7 bases. With 6 bases clipped from V and 3 bases from J, the junction kept 5 bases outside the gene matches. The CDR3 covers 14 residues. Germline V gene sequence: CDR1 MNHNY, CDR2 SVGAGI (reference sequence). This chain's CDR3 is CASRLGQVNQPQHF. CDR3 in DNA: TGTGCCAGCAGACTTGGACAGGTCAATCAGCCCCAGCATTTT.

This clone was observed a single time. The CDR3 coding sequence is TGCGCCAGCAGCCCTAGCCTGCTCCCGACTAGCGGGAGCACCGGGGAGCTGTTTTTT. Its protein is CASSPSLLPTSGSTGELFF. This chain uses TRBV5-1 with TRBJ2-2; 12 bases align to TRBD2. V was pared by 4 bases and J by 4 bases, with 14 bases of the junction left unmatched. In germline, CDR1 is SGHRS, CDR2 YFSETQ. There are 19 residues in the CDR3.

This chain connects TRBV6-6 to TRBJ2-1, with TRBD1 as a possible D gene (5 bases). The V gene's germline CDR1 is MNHNY and CDR2 SVGAGI (reference sequence). The CDR3 loop spans 14 amino acids. The V end lost 2 bases, the J end lost 4 bases, and 9 bases lay between the germline ends. The CDR3 reads CASSYSQGYNEQFF. CDR3 nucleotides: TGTGCCAGCAGTTACAGTCAGGGATACAATGAGCAGTTCTTC.

This chain links TRBV9 with TRBJ1-6; 7 bases are shared with TRBD1. Germline V lookup: CDR1 SGDLS, CDR2 YYNGEE. CDR3 length: 17 residues. V dropped 0 bases and J dropped 6; count of bases not matched to a gene: 9. In DNA, the CDR3 is TGTGCCAGCAGCGTAGAAAGGACAGGACAAGTTAATTCACCCCTCCACTTT. Protein product: CASSVERTGQVNSPLHF.

The rearrangement uses TRBV3-1 (or the pseudogene TRBV3-2) and TRBJ2-2; 10 bases match TRBD2. V trimming: 0 bases; J trimming: 6 bases; junction bases outside the gene matches: 16. This CDR3 is built from 20 residues. CDR1 is LGHDT, CDR2 YNNKEL, per germline (reference sequence). The CDR3 sequence is CASSQDLGLAGAIEAGELFF. The CDR3 DNA sequence: TGTGCCAGCAGCCAAGATTTGGGGCTAGCGGGAGCGATCGAAGCCGGGGAGCTGTTTTTT.

The chain joins TRBV10-2 to TRBJ2-3; D call uncertain. Germline CDR1 and CDR2: WSHSY and SAAADI. With 2 bases removed from V and 1 base from J, the gap between germline ends came to 4 bases. The length of the CDR3 is 13 residues. The CDR3 loop is CASSEGRTDTQYF. CDR3 coding DNA: TGCGCCAGCAGTGAGGGGCGCACAGATACGCAGTATTTT.

This chain joins TRBV28 and TRBJ2-7; D unresolved. Trimming took off 5 bases at V and 5 bases at J, with 31 bases between the two ends. This CDR3 is 19 amino acids long. Germline V gene data show CDR1 as MDHEN and CDR2 as SYDVKM. The CDR3 is CASSDPLVSFESDRDEQYF. The CDR3 coding sequence is TGTGCCAGCAGTGACCCTCTAGTTTCGTTCGAAAGCGACCGGGACGAGCAGTACTTC.

This rearrangement joins TRBV9 to TRBJ2-5; D may be TRBD2 (6 bases). V was shortened by 0 bases and J by 2 bases, with 8 bases between the two germline ends. The CDR3 has 14 amino acids. From germline, CDR1 is SGDLS and CDR2 YYNGEE. CDR3 sequence reads: CASSVGAGQETQYF. The CDR3, as DNA: TGTGCCAGCAGCGTAGGGGCGGGACAAGAGACCCAGTACTTC.

This chain uses TRBV30 with TRBJ1-3, with 7 bases that match TRBD1. V was clipped by 7 bases and J by 0 bases; unmatched bases: 6. The CDR3 covers 14 residues. Germline V gene data show CDR1 as GTSNPN and CDR2 as SVGIG (reference sequence). The CDR3: CASGQRLSGNTIYF. CDR3 in DNA: TGTGCCTCGGGACAGCGCCTCTCTGGAAACACCATATATTTT.

Concerning this clone itself: At one end, the junction sequence differs from germline, possibly due to a read error. The rearrangement links TRBV5-3 to TRBJ2-1; perhaps TRBD2 as D (6 bases). TRBV5-3 carries the ORF label, with uncertain function. The CDR3 runs to 17 residues. The CDR3 reads CVRSLVRAGLSYNEQFF. CDR3 DNA: TGTGTCAGAAGCCTGGTTAGAGCGGGCCTCTCCTACAATGAGCAGTTCTTC.

The chain uses TRBV5-6 and TRBJ2-2, with D possibly matching TRBD1 (5 bases). The germline gives CDR1 SGHDT, CDR2 YYEEEE. This CDR3 has 17 residues. The ends were cut back, 3 bases at V and 4 bases at J, with 19 bases in the middle. The CDR3 is CASSSSHQGRGTGELFF. CDR3 nucleotide sequence: TGTGCCAGCAGCTCCTCCCACCAGGGAAGGGGCACCGGGGAGCTGTTTTTT.